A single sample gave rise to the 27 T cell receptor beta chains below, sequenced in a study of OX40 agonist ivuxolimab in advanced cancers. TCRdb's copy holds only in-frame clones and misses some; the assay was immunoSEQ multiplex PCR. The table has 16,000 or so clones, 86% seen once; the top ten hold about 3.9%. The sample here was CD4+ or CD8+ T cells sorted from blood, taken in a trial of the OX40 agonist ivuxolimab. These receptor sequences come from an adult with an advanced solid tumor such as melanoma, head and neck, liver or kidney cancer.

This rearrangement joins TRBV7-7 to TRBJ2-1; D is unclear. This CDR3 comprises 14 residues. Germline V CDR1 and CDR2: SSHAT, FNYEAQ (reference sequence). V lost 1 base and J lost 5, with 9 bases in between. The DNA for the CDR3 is TGTGCCAGCAGCTTAGGGCAGGCGAACAATGAGCAGTTCTTC. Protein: CASSLGQANNEQFF.

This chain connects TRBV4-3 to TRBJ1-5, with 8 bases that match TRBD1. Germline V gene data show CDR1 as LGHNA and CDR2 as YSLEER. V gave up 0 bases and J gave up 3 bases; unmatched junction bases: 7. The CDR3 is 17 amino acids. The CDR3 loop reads CASSQDLNRGVNQPQHF. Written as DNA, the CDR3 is TGCGCCAGCAGCCAAGATCTGAACAGGGGGGTCAATCAGCCCCAGCATTTT.

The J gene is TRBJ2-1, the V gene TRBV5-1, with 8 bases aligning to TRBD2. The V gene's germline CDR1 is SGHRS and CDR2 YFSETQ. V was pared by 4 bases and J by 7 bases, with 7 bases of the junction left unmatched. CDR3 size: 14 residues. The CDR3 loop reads CASSPGTSTNEQFF. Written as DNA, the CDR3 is TGCGCCAGCAGCCCCGGGACTAGTACGAATGAGCAGTTCTTC.

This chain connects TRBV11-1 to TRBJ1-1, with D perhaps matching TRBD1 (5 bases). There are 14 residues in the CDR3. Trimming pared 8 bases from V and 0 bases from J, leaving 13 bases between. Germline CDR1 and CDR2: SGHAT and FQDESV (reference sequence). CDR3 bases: TGTGCCAGCGGGGCGTTTACTGTGAACACTGAAGCTTTCTTT. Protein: CASGAFTVNTEAFF. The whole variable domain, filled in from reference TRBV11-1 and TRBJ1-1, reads EAEVAQSPRYKITEKSQAVAFWCDPISGHATLYWYRQILGQGPELLVQFQDESVVDDSQLPKDRFSAERLKGVDSTLKIQPAELGDSAMYLCASGAFTVNTEAFFGQGTRLTVV.

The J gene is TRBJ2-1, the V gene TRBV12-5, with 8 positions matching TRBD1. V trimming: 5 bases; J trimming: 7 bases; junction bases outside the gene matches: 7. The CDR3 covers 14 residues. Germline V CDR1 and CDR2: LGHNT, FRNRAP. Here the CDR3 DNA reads TGTGCTAGTGGTCCCCCGGACAGGGCTAATGAGCAGTTCTTC. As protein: CASGPPDRANEQFF.

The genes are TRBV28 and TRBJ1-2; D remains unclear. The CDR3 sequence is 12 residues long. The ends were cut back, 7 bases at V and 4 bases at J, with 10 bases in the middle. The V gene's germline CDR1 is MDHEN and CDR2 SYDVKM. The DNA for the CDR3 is TGTGCCAGCAAGGCACTGGGCTATGGCTACACCTTC. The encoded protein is CASKALGYGYTF.

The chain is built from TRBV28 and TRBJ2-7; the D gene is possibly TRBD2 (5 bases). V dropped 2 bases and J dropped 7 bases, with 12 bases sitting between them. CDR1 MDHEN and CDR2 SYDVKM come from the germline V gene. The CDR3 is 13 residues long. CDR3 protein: CASSLVSGGEQYF. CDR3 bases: TGTGCCAGCAGTTTAGTCTCAGGAGGAGAGCAGTACTTC.

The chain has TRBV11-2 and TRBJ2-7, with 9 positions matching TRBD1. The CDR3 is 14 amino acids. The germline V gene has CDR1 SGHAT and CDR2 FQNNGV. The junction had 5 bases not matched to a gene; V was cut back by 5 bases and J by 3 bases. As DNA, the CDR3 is TGTGCCAGCAGCGGGGGGACAGGGCGCTACGAGCAGTACTTC. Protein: CASSGGTGRYEQYF.

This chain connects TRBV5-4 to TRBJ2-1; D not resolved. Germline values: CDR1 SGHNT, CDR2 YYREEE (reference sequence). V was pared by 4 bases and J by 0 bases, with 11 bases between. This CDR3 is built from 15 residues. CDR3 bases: TGTGCCAGCAGCCACACCCTCGACTCCTACAATGAGCAGTTCTTC. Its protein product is CASSHTLDSYNEQFF.

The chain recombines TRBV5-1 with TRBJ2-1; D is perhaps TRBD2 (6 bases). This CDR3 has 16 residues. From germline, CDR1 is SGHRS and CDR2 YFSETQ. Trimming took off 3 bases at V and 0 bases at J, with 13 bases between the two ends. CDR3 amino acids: CASSSGGLSSYNEQFF. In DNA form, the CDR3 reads TGCGCCAGCAGCTCCGGGGGTCTCAGCTCCTACAATGAGCAGTTCTTC.

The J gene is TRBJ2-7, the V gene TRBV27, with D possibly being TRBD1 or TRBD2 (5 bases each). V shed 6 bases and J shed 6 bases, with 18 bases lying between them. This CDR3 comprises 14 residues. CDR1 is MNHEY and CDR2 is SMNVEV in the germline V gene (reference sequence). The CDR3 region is CASRPFEGYGEQYF. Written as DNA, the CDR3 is TGTGCCAGCAGGCCTTTCGAGGGGTACGGCGAGCAGTACTTC.

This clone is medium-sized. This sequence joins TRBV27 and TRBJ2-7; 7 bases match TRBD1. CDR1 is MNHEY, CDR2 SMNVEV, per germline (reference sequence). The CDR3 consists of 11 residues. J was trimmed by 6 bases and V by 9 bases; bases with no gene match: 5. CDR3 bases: TGTGCCAGTATGACAGGGTCCGAGCAGTACTTC. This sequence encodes CASMTGSEQYF.

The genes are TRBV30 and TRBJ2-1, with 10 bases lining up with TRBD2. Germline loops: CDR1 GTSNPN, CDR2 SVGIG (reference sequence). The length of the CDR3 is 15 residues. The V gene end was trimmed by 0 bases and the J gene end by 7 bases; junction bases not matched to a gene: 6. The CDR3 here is CAWSVDSGRSNEQFF. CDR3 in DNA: TGTGCCTGGAGTGTTGATAGCGGGAGGTCAAATGAGCAGTTCTTC.

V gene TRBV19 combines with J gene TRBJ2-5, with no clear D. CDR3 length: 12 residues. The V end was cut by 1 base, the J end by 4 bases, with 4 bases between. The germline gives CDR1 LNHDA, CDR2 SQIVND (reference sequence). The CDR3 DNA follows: TGTGCCAGTAGTATAGGTACAGAGACCCAGTACTTC. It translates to CASSIGTETQYF.

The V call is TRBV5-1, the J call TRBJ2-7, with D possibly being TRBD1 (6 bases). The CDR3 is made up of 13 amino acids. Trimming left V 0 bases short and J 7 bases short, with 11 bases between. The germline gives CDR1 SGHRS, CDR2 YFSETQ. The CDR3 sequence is CASSLGQEREQYF. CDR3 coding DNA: TGCGCCAGCAGCTTGGGACAGGAGAGGGAGCAGTACTTC.

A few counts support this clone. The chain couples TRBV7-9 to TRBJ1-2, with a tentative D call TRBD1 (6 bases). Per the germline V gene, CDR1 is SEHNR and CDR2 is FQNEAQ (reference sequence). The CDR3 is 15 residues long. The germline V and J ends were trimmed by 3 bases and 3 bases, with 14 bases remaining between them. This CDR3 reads CASSFGRGGDYGYTF. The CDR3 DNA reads TGTGCCAGCAGCTTTGGCAGGGGAGGGGACTATGGCTACACCTTC. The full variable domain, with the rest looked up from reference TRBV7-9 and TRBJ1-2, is DTGVSQNPRHKITKRGQNVTFRCDPISEHNRLYWYRQTLGQGPEFLTYFQNEAQLEKSRLLSDRFSAERPKGSFSTLEIQRTEQGDSAMYLCASSFGRGGDYGYTFGSGTRLTVV.

The chain's CDR3 is CASSLSVGGAQETQYF. CDR3 bases: TGTGCCAGCAGCTTATCCGTGGGGGGGGCGCAAGAGACCCAGTACTTC. The genes are TRBV11-2 and TRBJ2-5, with D maybe TRBD2 (7 bases). The CDR3 extends over 16 amino acids. Germline assignment: CDR1 SGHAT and CDR2 FQNNGV. Trimming removed 2 bases at V and 2 bases at J, with 15 bases between.

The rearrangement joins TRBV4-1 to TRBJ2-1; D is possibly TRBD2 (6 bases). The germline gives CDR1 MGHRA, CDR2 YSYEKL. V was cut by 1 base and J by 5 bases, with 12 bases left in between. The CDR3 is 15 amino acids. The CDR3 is CASSQVGGRNNEQFF. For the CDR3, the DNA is TGCGCCAGCAGCCAAGTCGGTGGGAGGAACAATGAGCAGTTCTTC.

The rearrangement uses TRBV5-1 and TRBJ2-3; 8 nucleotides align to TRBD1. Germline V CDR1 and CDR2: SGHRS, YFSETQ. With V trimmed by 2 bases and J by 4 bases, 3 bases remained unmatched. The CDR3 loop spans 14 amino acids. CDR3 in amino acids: CASSFGQGADTQYF. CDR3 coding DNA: TGCGCCAGCAGCTTTGGACAGGGTGCAGATACGCAGTATTTT.

CDR3 sequence (DNA): TGTGCCAGCAGCAAAAGGTGGGGATGGTGGCTTCCTGAGCAGTTCTTC. It is translated as CASSKRWGWWLPEQFF. The chain uses TRBV21-1 and TRBJ2-1. TRBV21-1 is noted as a pseudogene. CDR3 length equals 16 residues.

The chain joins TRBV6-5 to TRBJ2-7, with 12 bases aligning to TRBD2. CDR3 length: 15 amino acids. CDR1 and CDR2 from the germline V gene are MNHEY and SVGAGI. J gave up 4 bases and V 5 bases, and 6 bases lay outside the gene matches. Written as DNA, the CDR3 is TGTGCCAGCAGTCAACCCGGACTAGCGGGGTACGAGCAGTACTTC. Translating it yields CASSQPGLAGYEQYF.

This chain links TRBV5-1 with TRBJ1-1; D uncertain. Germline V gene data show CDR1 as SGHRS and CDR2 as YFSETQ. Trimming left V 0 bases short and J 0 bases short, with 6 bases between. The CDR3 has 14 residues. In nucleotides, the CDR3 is TGCGCCAGCAGCTTGGAGTGGGTGAACACTGAAGCTTTCTTT. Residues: CASSLEWVNTEAFF.

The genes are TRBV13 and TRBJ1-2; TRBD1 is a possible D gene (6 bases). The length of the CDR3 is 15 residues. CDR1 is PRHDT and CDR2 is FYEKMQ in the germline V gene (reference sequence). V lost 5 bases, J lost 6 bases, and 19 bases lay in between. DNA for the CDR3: TGTGCCAGCAGCCAAGGCCGGGGGCGCTTTGATGGCTACACCTTC. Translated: CASSQGRGRFDGYTF.

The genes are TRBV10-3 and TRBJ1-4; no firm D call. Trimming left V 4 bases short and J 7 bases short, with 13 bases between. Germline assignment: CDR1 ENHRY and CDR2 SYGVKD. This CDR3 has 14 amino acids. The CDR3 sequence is CAISASGSGEKLFF. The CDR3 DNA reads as TGTGCCATCAGTGCCAGTGGAAGTGGTGAAAAACTGTTTTTT.

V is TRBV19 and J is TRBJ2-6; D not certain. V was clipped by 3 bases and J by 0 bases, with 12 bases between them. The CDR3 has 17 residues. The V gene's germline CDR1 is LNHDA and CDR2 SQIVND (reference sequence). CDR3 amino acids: CASSMAQAISGANVLTF. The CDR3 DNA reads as TGTGCCAGTAGTATGGCCCAGGCCATCTCTGGGGCCAACGTCCTGACTTTC.

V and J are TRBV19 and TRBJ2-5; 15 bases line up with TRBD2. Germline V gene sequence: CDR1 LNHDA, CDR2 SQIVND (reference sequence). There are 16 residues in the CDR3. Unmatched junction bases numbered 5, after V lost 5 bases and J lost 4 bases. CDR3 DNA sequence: TGTGCCAGTAGTCCGCGGACTAGCGGGAGGGGAGAGACCCAGTACTTC. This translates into CASSPRTSGRGETQYF.

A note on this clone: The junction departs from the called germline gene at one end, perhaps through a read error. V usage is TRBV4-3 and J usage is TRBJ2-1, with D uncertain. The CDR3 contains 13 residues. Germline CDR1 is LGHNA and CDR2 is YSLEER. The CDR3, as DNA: TGCGCCAGCAGCCAAGAGGGTTGGGATCCGCAGCTCTTC. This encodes CASSQEGWDPQLF.